The rows below give T cell receptor beta chains drawn from one sample of a study of blood T cell repertoires in COVID-19. The method was immunoSEQ multiplex PCR; TCRdb's version includes in-frame clones alone and lacks a portion of them. The sample contains roughly 150,000 clones, 70% to 80% of which appear only once. Sequencing was done on a sample of peripheral blood. Every receptor here comes from a man aged 55 to 70 with acute or convalescent COVID-19. CDR3s leave out the opening cysteine and the closing phenylalanine or tryptophan. D genes are given only for firm matches.

TRBJ2-3,.,TRBV29-1,SVGKGAVDTQY
TRBJ1-1,TRBD1,TRBV3-1/TRBV3-2,ASSPTTGMSTEAF
TRBJ1-5,.,TRBV10-3,AIRQGQNQPQH
TRBJ1-5,TRBD1,TRBV19,ASSIAGTGGQPQH
TRBJ2-7,.,TRBV9,ASSVGGGLYEQY
TRBJ1-2,.,TRBV7-8,ASSLALGEGPYGYT
TRBJ2-3,.,TRBV5-5,ASSLSASSDTQY
TRBJ2-4,.,TRBV10-3,AISEGTTARNIQY
TRBJ1-1,TRBD1,TRBV11-2,ASSQGTGWGEAF
TRBJ1-1,.,TRBV5-1,ASSYTDLTGANTEAF
TRBJ1-2,.,TRBV1,TSSHKQGRRRKGYT
TRBJ2-2,.,TRBV10-2,ASTRSRDITNTGELF
TRBJ2-5,.,TRBV4-3,ASSQDRSGETQY
TRBJ2-1,TRBD2,TRBV10-3,AIRPAGGSYNEQF
TRBJ1-2,TRBD1,TRBV29-1,SVGTGGGYT
TRBJ1-1,.,TRBV7-2,ASSLQAQANTEAF
TRBJ2-1,.,TRBV28,ASSRSHLQGYNEQF
TRBJ1-2,TRBD1,TRBV19,AVVGAGGLVAGYT
TRBJ2-3,.,TRBV5-4,ASSLIQTGDSTDTQY
TRBJ1-2,.,TRBV19,ASSPSGGARIEGYT
TRBJ2-3,TRBD2,TRBV6-5,ATSGGATDTQY
TRBJ2-5,TRBD1,TRBV6-5,ASSHIKSGGETQY
TRBJ2-3,.,TRBV5-1,ASSPKTPDTDTQY
TRBJ1-5,TRBD1,TRBV5-8,ASSSRGQGNQPQH
TRBJ1-6,TRBD1,TRBV10-3,AITKDRVANSPLH
TRBJ1-4,.,TRBV12-3/TRBV12-4,ASSADRNEKLF
TRBJ2-5,TRBD2,TRBV3-1/TRBV3-2,ASSQWFSGGAGETQY
TRBJ1-4,TRBD1,TRBV7-9,ASSPGTGVLSNEKLF
TRBJ1-4,TRBD1,TRBV19,ASSPGGQSNEKLF
TRBJ2-7,.,TRBV25-1,ASSELRDNYEQY
TRBJ2-3,.,TRBV2,ASKAGSTDTQY
TRBJ2-7,.,TRBV7-7,ASSAEGIGGEQY
TRBJ2-7,TRBD2,TRBV30,AWNIAGPTYEQY
TRBJ2-6,.,TRBV5-1,ASSFYPRGSGANVLT
TRBJ2-7,.,TRBV5-4,ASSLEAGVYEQY
TRBJ2-2,.,TRBV4-1,ASSRIPGITGELF
TRBJ1-3,TRBD1,TRBV5-1,ASSLTGTGDSGNTIY
TRBJ1-5,TRBD1,TRBV7-2,ASSLRQGGNQPQH
TRBJ1-3,.,TRBV6-2/TRBV6-3,ASSYEITGSGNTIY
TRBJ1-2,.,TRBV29-1,SVEDTGRFYGYT
TRBJ2-3,.,TRBV4-1,ASSYWEASTDTQY
TRBJ2-5,.,TRBV5-6,ASSLDFPSRETQY
TRBJ1-6,TRBD1,TRBV2,ASLSGQFNSPLH
TRBJ1-2,TRBD1,TRBV9,ASSPGTGANYGYT
TRBJ1-5,.,TRBV6-5,ASRLRQDSNQPQH
TRBJ1-4,.,TRBV5-6,ASSLGQRELF
TRBJ1-6,.,TRBV4-1,ASSQARRQDSPLH
TRBJ2-5,TRBD2,TRBV6-5,ASSYSGGKQETQY
TRBJ2-5,.,TRBV2,ASSSQPGRGETQY
TRBJ1-1,.,TRBV3-1/TRBV3-2,ASSQVRVKDTEAF
TRBJ1-6,TRBD1,TRBV6-5,ASSYSSSGGNSPLH
TRBJ2-1,.,TRBV30,AWSSSFGNEQF